This entry is about one T cell receptor beta chain. Its specificity is unknown. This sample was included in a study of blood T cells in healthy people across ages. Findings and caveats of the study: Roughly linear declines in TCR beta diversity per million T cells occurred with age. In the absence of known donor CMV status, changes in expanded clonotypes were possibly confounded.

Extraction yielded at least 6 micrograms of total RNA per sample. PCR was performed a second time for about 7 to 11 cycles using a sample-barcoded 5' primer and a J-beta primer mix. TCRdb re-called the 5' RACE reads with MiXCR, one entry per CDR3 protein. Seen here are hundreds of thousands of distinct CDR3 sequences, 35% to 60% observed once, and the top ten hold 15% to 20%. The source of this sequence is a man aged 80 or over in good health. Sample: blood.

The CDR3 DNA follows: TGTGCCAGCTTCAAAGGGGCTTGGGGTGAAAAACTGTTTTTT. As protein: CASFKGAWGEKLFF. J is TRBJ1-4 and V is TRBV12-3 or TRBV12-4; D may be TRBD1 (5 bases). V lost 8 bases and J lost 7, with 17 bases in between. CDR3 length: 14 amino acids.